The present entry profiles one TCR beta chain with its context. These data come from a study of early T cells in non-severe SARS-CoV-2 infection. In TCRdb, the 5' RACE reads were re-called with MiXCR into one record per CDR3 protein. The sample gives some 91,000 distinct CDR3 sequences, about 15% of which show up once; 5.5% to 7% is in the top ten. The CDR3 totals 15 residues. Germline values: CDR1 SQVTM, CDR2 ANQGSEA. Trimming at V came to 7 bases and at J to 4 bases, leaving 12 bases not matched to a gene. V is TRBV29-1 and J is TRBJ2-5, with 10 bases matching TRBD2. The receptor's source is an adult who was a healthcare worker with PCR-confirmed SARS-CoV-2 infection or an uninfected control (not recorded which). The sequencing sample was made of whole blood. CDR3 residues: CSALTPSSGRETQYF. CDR3 DNA: TGCAGCGCATTGACCCCGTCTAGCGGGAGAGAGACCCAGTACTTC.